This TCR beta chain emerged from a study of shared clonotypes between healthy human individuals. Study findings and constraints: Rarefaction demonstrated incomplete sorted-subset sequencing despite large depth. Among donors, sharing of clonotypes was expected to be affected by sequencing depth. The study generally estimated greater richness for naive than memory subsets.

Each CD8 memory set brought CD45RO+ cells together with CCR7-negative CD45RA+ TemRA cells. The data were produced by immunoSEQ multiplex PCR, yet TCRdb's version contains in-frame clones alone and is incomplete. The data show about 110,000 clones, about 72% seen once. CDR3 length: 16 amino acids. J was trimmed by 2 bases and V by 4 bases; bases with no gene match: 12. CDR1 is SGHRS, CDR2 YFSETQ, per germline. This clone was picked up a small number of times. The target antigen is unknown. This TCR was recovered from a woman aged 25-40 years in good health. The sample comprised memory CD8+ T cells sorted from blood. Subset defined: CD45RO+ cells pooled with CCR7-negative TemRA cells. This chain links TRBV5-1 with TRBJ2-7, with 7 bases matching TRBD2. CDR3 residues: CASSLGSGEGPYEQYF. In DNA form, the CDR3 reads TGCGCCAGCAGCCTGGGATCGGGGGAGGGCCCCTACGAGCAGTACTTC.